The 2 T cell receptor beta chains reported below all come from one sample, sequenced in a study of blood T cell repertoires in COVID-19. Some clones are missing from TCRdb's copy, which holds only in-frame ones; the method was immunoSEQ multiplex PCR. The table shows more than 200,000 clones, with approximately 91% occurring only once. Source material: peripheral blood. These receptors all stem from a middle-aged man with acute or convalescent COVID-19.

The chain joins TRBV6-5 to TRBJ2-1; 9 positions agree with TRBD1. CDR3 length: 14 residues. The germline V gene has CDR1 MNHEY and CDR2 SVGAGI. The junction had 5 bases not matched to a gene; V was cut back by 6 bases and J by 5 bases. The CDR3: CASRRDRDHNEQFF. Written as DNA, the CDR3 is TGTGCCAGCAGGCGGGACAGGGACCACAATGAGCAGTTCTTC.

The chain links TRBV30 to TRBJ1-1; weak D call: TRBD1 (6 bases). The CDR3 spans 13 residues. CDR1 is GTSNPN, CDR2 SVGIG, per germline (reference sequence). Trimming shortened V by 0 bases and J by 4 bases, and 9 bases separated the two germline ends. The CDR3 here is CAWSVTGSTEAFF. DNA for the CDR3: TGTGCCTGGAGTGTAACAGGGAGCACTGAAGCTTTCTTT. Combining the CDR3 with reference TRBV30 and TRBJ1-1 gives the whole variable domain SQTIHQWPATLVQPVGSPLSLECTVEGTSNPNLYWYRQAAGRGLQLLFYSVGIGQISSEVPQNLSASRPQDRQFILSSKKLLLSDSGFYLCAWSVTGSTEAFFGQGTRLTVV.